One T cell receptor beta chain is described in this entry. Its antigen remains unknown. While unrecorded immune exposures were likely, the donors were nominally healthy when sampled. This sample was taken from a study of cytomegalovirus exposure and HLA in healthy donors. General study findings and limits: Association of 15,000 to 20,000 TCR beta sequences with HLA alleles was found at 0.05 false discovery rate in a later analysis. The records held CMV serostatus as the only immune exposure information.

This PCR relied on a set of 60 Vbeta primers and 13 Jbeta primers. Libraries were prepared by immunoSEQ multiplex PCR; TCRdb keeps only in-frame clonotypes and omits some of them. The sample consists of hundreds of thousands of clones, approximately 82% of them appearing once. Germline CDR1 is MGHRA and CDR2 is YSYEKL. The CDR3 is 18 residues long. V was shortened by 3 bases and J by 0 bases, with 18 bases between the two germline ends. The sequence was collected from a male donor in good health and CMV-seronegative. V gene TRBV4-1 combines with J gene TRBJ1-3; D might be TRBD1 (5 bases). The sequencing input was PBMCs. The CDR3 loop reads CASSQPIGGPHSGNTIYF. The CDR3 DNA follows: TGCGCCAGCAGCCAGCCGATCGGGGGACCGCACTCTGGAAACACCATATATTTT.